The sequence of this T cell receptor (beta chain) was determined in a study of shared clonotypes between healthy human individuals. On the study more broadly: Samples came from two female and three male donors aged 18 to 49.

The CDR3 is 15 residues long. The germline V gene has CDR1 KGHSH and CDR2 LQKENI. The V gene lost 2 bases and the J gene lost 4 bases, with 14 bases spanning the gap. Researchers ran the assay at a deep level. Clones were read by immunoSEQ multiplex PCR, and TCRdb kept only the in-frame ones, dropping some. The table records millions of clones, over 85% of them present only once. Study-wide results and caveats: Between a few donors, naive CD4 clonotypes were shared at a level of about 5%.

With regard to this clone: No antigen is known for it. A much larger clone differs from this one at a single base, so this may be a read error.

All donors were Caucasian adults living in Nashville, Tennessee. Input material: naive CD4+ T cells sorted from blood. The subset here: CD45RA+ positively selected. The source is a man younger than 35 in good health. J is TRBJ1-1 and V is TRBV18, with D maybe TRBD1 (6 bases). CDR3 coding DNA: TGTGCCAGCTCACCAGTGGGGGCTAGGGGCACTGAAGCTTTCTTT. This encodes CASSPVGARGTEAFF.